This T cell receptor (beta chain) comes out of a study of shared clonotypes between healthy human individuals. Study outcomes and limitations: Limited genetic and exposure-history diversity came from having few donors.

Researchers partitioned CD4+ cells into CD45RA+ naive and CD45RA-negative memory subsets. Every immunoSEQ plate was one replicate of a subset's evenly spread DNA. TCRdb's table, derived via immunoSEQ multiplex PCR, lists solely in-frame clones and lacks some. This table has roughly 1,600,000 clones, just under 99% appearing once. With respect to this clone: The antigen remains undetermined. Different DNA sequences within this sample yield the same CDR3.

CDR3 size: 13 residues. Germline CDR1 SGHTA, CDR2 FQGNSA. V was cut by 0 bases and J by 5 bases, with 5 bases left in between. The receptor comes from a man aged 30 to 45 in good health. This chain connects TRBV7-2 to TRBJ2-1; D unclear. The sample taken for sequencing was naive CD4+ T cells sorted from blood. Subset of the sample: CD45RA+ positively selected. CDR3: CASSLARNNEQFF. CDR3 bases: TGTGCCAGCAGCTTAGCCAGGAACAATGAGCAGTTCTTC.